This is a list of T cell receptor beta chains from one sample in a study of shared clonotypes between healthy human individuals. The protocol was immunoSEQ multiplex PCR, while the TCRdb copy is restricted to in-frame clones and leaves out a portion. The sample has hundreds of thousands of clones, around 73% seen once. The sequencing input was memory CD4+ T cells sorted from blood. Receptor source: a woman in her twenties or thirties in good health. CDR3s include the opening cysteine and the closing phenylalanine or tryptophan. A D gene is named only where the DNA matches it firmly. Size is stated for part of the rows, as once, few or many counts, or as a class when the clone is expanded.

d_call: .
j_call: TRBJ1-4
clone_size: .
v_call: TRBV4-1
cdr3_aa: CASSQPNRDNEKLFF
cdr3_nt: TGCGCCAGCAGCCAACCAAACAGGGATAATGAAAAACTGTTTTTT

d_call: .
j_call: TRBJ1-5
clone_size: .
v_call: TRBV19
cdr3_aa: CASSMDRGWQPQHF
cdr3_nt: TGTGCCAGTAGTATGGATCGGGGCTGGCAGCCCCAGCATTTT

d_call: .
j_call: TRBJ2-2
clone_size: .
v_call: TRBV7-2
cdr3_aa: CASRLSGAGELFF
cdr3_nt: TGTGCCAGCAGGCTATCGGGGGCCGGGGAGCTGTTTTTT

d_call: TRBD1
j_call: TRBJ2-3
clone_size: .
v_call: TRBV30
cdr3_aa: CAWKKTGRTDTQYF
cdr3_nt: TGTGCCTGGAAGAAGACAGGGCGCACAGATACGCAGTATTTT

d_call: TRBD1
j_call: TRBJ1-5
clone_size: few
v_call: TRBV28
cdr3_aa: CASRQGANQPQHF
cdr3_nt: TGTGCCAGCAGACAGGGGGCCAATCAGCCCCAGCATTTT

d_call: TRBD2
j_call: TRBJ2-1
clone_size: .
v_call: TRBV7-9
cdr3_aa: CASMRWSGDADEQFF
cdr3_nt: TGTGCCAGTATGAGGTGGAGCGGGGACGCTGATGAGCAGTTCTTC

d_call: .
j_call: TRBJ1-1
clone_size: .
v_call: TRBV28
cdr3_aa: CASSLVGPGRDTEAFF
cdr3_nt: TGTGCCAGCAGTTTAGTGGGCCCAGGGAGGGACACTGAAGCTTTCTTT

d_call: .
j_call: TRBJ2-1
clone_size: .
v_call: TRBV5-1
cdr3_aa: CASSLASGAYNEQFF
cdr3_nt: TGCGCCAGCAGCTTGGCCAGCGGAGCCTACAATGAGCAGTTCTTC

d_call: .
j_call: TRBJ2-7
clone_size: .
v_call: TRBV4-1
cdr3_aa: CASSQGPGTQDYEQYF
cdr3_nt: TGCGCCAGCAGCCAAGGACCCGGGACACAGGACTACGAGCAGTACTTC

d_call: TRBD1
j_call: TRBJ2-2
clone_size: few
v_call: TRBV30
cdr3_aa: CAWRGTGGTGELFF
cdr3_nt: TGTGCCTGGAGGGGGACAGGGGGCACCGGGGAGCTGTTTTTT

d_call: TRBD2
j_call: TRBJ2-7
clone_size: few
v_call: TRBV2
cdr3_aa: CASSRLAGVGEQYF
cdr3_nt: TGTGCCAGCAGTCGACTAGCGGGAGTGGGGGAGCAGTACTTC

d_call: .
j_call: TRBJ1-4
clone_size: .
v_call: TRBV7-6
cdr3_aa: CASSLGGSDEKLFF
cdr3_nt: TGTGCCAGCAGCTTAGGGGGGAGCGATGAAAAACTGTTTTTT

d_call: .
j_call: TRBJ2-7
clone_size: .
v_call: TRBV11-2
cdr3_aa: CASSFGTEEYEQYF
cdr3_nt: TGTGCCAGCAGCTTTGGGACGGAAGAGTACGAGCAGTACTTC

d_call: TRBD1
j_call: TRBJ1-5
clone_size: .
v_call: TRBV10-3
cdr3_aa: CAIASTGGNQPQHF
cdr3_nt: TGTGCCATAGCTTCGACAGGGGGCAATCAGCCCCAGCATTTT

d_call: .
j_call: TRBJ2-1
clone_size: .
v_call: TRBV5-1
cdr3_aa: CASMKGSSLGDNEQFF
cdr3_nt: TGCGCCAGCATGAAGGGGTCTTCCCTAGGGGACAATGAGCAGTTCTTC

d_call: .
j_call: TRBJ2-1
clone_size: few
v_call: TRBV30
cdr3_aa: CAWSQTYGRGFREQFF
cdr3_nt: TGTGCCTGGAGTCAAACCTACGGCAGGGGTTTTCGTGAGCAGTTCTTC

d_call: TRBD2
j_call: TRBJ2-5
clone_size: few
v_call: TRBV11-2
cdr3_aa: CASSLVLAGGKTQYF
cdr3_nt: TGTGCCAGCAGCTTGGTGCTAGCGGGAGGAAAGACCCAGTACTTC

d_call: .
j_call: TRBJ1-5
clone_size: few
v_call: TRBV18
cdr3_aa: CASSPASERNQPQHF
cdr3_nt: TGTGCCAGCTCACCAGCGTCCGAACGAAATCAGCCCCAGCATTTT

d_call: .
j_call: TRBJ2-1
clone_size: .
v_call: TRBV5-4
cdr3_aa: CASSLQSSYNEQFF
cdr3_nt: TGTGCCAGCAGCTTGCAGAGCTCCTACAATGAGCAGTTCTTC

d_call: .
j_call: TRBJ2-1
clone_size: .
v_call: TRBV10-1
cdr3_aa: CASSDGGRLDNEQFF
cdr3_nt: TGCGCCAGCAGTGATGGAGGGCGGCTCGACAATGAGCAGTTCTTC

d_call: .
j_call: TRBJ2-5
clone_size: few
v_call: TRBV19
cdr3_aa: CASSWGQGETQYF
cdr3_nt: TGTGCCAGTAGTTGGGGTCAGGGAGAGACCCAGTACTTC

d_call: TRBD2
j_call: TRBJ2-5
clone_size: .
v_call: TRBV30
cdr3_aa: CAWSNSGSGQGETQYF
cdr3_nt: TGTGCCTGGAGTAATAGCGGGAGCGGGCAGGGGGAGACCCAGTACTTC

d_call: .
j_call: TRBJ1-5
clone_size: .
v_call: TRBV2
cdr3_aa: CASSELEAGSQPQHF
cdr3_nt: TGTGCCAGCAGTGAACTGGAAGCGGGCAGTCAGCCCCAGCATTTT

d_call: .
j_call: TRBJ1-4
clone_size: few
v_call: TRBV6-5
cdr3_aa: CASSYTEGSKLFF
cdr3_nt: TGTGCCAGCAGTTACACGGAGGGGTCAAAACTGTTTTTT

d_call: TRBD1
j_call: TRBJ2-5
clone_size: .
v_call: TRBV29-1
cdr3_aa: CSVRGTGGETQYF
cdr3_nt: TGCAGCGTCAGAGGGACAGGGGGCGAGACCCAGTACTTC

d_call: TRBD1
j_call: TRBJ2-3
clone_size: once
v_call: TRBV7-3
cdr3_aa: CASSPGQGGDTQYF
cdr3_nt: TGTGCCAGCAGCCCGGGACAGGGTGGCGATACGCAGTATTTT

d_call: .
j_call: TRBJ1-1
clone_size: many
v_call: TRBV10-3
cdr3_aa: CAISGFGEDAEAFF
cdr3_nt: TGTGCCATCAGTGGGTTTGGGGAAGACGCTGAAGCTTTCTTT

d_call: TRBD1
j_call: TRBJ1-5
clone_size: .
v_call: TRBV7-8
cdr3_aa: CASSPHGRDRVGGQPQHF
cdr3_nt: TGTGCCAGCAGCCCACATGGGCGGGACAGGGTAGGTGGTCAGCCCCAGCATTTT

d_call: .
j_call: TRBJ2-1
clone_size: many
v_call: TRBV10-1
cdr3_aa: CASSESLVSEQFF
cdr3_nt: TGCGCCAGCAGTGAGTCTTTAGTATCTGAGCAGTTCTTC

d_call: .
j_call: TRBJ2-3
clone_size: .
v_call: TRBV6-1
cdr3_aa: CASSEQRSRTDTQYF
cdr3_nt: TGTGCCAGCAGTGAACAGCGGAGCCGCACAGATACGCAGTATTTT

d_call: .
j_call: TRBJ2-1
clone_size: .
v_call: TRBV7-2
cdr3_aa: CASSFQGTINEQFF
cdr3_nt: TGTGCCAGCAGCTTCCAGGGGACCATCAATGAGCAGTTCTTC

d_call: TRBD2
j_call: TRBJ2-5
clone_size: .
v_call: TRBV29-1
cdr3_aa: CSSFLAGVSETQYF
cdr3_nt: TGCAGCTCCTTTCTAGCGGGAGTTTCGGAGACCCAGTACTTC

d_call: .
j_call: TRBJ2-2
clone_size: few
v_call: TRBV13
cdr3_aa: CASSLAGPGNTGELFF
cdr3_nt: TGTGCCAGCAGCTTAGCAGGGCCGGGGAACACCGGGGAGCTGTTTTTT